This TCR beta chain was sequenced during a study of blood T cell repertoires in COVID-19. Study in general: Acute-phase and convalescent COVID-19 samples originated in the United States, Italy and Spain. Nucleic acid was either cDNA or gDNA, and it came from T cells, B-cell-depleted T cells, or PBMCs.

During active infection, Seattle patients enrolled and were then monitored through disease. Germline assignment: CDR1 LNHNV and CDR2 YYDKDF (reference sequence). Trimming took 3 bases from V and 2 from J, leaving 11 bases between them. The CDR3 sequence is 15 residues long. Original data processing: Researchers report that nucleated cell counts were estimated from reference gene primer amplification. Clones were read by immunoSEQ multiplex PCR, and TCRdb kept only the in-frame ones, dropping some. V and J calls and clone size come straight from that table; D and trimming were deduced from the DNA. The sample gives roughly 250,000 clones, over 75% of which show up once; 0.87% is in the top ten.

The receptor comes from a human donor with COVID-19, enrolled during active disease. The donor label of this sample is uncertain. The material sequenced was peripheral blood. The V gene is TRBV15, the J gene TRBJ1-5; unclear D gene. CDR3 region: CATSSHQAGNQPQHF. In DNA, the CDR3 is TGTGCCACCAGCAGTCATCAGGCCGGCAATCAGCCCCAGCATTTT.